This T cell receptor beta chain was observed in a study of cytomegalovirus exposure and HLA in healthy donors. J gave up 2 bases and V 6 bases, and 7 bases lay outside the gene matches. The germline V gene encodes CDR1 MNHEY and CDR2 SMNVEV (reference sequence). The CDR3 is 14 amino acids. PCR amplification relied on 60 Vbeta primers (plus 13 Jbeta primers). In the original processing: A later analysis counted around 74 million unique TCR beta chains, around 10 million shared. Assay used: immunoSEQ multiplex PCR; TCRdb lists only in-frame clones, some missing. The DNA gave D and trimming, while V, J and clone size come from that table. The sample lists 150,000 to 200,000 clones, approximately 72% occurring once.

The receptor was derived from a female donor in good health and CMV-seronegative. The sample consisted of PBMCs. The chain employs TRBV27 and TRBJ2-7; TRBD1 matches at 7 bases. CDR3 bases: TGTGCCAGCAGCCAATTGGGACAGACCTACGAGCAGTACTTC. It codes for CASSQLGQTYEQYF.